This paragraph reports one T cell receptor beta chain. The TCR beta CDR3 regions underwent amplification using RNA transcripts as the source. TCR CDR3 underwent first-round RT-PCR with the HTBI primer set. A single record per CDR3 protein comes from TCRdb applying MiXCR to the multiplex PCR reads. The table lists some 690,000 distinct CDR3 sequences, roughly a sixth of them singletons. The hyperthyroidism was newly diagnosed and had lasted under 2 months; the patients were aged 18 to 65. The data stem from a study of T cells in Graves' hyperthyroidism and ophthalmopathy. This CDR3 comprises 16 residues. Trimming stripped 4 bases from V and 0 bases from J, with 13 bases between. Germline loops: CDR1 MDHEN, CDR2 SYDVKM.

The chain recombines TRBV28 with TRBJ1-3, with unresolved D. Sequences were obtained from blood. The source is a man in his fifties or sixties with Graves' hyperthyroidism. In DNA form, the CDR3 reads TGTGCCAGCAGTTCCTCCGGGCCTCACTCTGGAAACACCATATATTTT. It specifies CASSSSGPHSGNTIYF.